These 7 T cell receptor beta chains originate from one sample sequenced in a study of blood T cell repertoires in COVID-19 (TCRdb year 2020). Library method: the immunoSEQ multiplex PCR assay. TCRdb stores this immuneACCESS table with in-frame sequences only. Part of the clones is absent; in the studies checked, under half of the shortfall reflects unresolved V genes, and no reason is known for the rest. This sample gives under 80,000 clones in total; approximately 83% of them show up just once. Of the sample, around 15% is held by the ten largest clones. Sequencing was carried out using peripheral blood. The receptors come from a human donor in a cohort sampled during active COVID-19.

This clone was picked up one time. The V gene is TRBV2, the J gene TRBJ1-1; 8 bases fit TRBD1. The V gene's germline CDR1 is SNHLY and CDR2 FYNNEI. The CDR3 is 17 residues long. V trimming: 0 bases; J trimming: 7 bases; junction bases outside the gene matches: 13. Written as DNA, the CDR3 is TGTGCCAGCAGTGAAGCTGCTTGGAACAGGGGGTTTGGTGAAGCTTTCTTT. Translated, it gives CASSEAAWNRGFGEAFF.

A few counts support this clone. The V call is TRBV11-1, the J call TRBJ1-6, with TRBD1 as a possible D gene (5 bases). The germline CDR1 and CDR2 sequences are SGHAT and FQDESV (reference sequence). V was pared by 5 bases and J by 9 bases, with 14 bases between. This CDR3 spans 14 amino acids. DNA for the CDR3: TGTGCCAGCAGCCCCAGGGTGAAGTCTTCACCCCTCCACTTT. This sequence encodes CASSPRVKSSPLHF.

The chain carries TRBV15 and TRBJ2-3; the D is unclear. The CDR3 is 16 amino acids. Trimming shortened V by 0 bases and J by 3 bases, and 13 bases separated the two germline ends. Germline CDR1 is LNHNV and CDR2 is YYDKDF (reference sequence). In DNA, the CDR3 is TGTGCCACCAGCAGAGATCCTGGTAGCAGTACAGATACGCAGTATTTT. The encoded protein is CATSRDPGSSTDTQYF. Supplemented by reference TRBV15 and TRBJ2-3, the full variable domain reads DAMVIQNPRYQVTQFGKPVTLSCSQTLNHNVMYWYQQKSSQAPKLLFHYYDKDFNNEADTPDNFQSRRPNTSFCFLDIRSPGLGDTAMYLCATSRDPGSSTDTQYFGPGTRLTVL.

DNA for the CDR3: TGTGCCAGCAAAAGGCAGGGTGGGAACACCGGGGAGCTGTTTTTT. Its protein product is CASKRQGGNTGELFF. The chain carries TRBV11-2 and TRBJ2-2; tentative D call: TRBD1 (5 bases). The CDR3 covers 15 residues. CDR1 and CDR2 (germline): SGHAT, FQNNGV. V lost 7 bases to trimming and J lost 1 base, with 13 bases between them. The full variable domain, in which reference TRBV11-2 and TRBJ2-2 provide the parts outside the CDR3, is EAGVAQSPRYKIIEKRQSVAFWCNPISGHATLYWYQQILGQGPKLLIQFQNNGVVDDSQLPKDRFSAERLKGVDSTLKIQPAKLEDSAVYLCASKRQGGNTGELFFGEGSRLTVL.

The chain has TRBV20-1 and TRBJ2-7; 10 bases agree with TRBD2. V dropped 5 bases and J dropped 11; count of bases not matched to a gene: 3. Germline V CDR1 and CDR2: DFQATT, SNEGSKA (reference sequence). The CDR3 extends over 10 amino acids. CDR3 residues: CSAVSGREYF. The CDR3, as DNA: TGCAGTGCTGTAAGCGGGAGGGAGTACTTC.

J is TRBJ2-5 and V is TRBV4-2; D perhaps matches TRBD1 (5 bases). The CDR3 spans 11 residues. The V gene lost 5 bases and the J gene lost 7 bases, with 8 bases spanning the gap. Germline values: CDR1 LGHNA, CDR2 YNFKEQ. In nucleotides, the CDR3 is TGTGCCAGCAGCGTCCAGGGGACCCAGTACTTC. This gives the protein CASSVQGTQYF.

CDR3 loop: CASSRYEQYF. CDR3 nucleotides: TGTGCCAGCAGTCGTTACGAGCAGTACTTC. V usage is TRBV28 and J usage is TRBJ2-7; D gene uncertain. Trimming removed 5 bases from V and 4 bases from J, with 3 bases in between. There are 10 residues in the CDR3. Germline values: CDR1 MDHEN, CDR2 SYDVKM.